Shown below are 29 T cell receptor beta chains from a single sample sequenced in a study of T cells after yellow fever vaccination. MiXCR was run by TCRdb on the 5' RACE reads, yielding one entry per CDR3 protein. In the table there are approximately 250,000 distinct CDR3 sequences, about 3.5% of which are singletons. The input for sequencing was PBMCs, taken 15 days after the yellow fever booster vaccination. The receptors here all came from a man aged 18 to 30 who received the YFV17D yellow fever vaccine.

This clonotype came up many times. The rearrangement links TRBV4-2 to TRBJ1-5; D uncertain. The CDR3 contains 14 residues. The V gene lost 2 bases and the J gene lost 4 bases, with 9 bases spanning the gap. CDR1 and CDR2 from the germline V gene are LGHNA and YNFKEQ. The CDR3 loop is CASSQLTENQPQHF. CDR3 DNA: TGTGCCAGCAGCCAACTAACAGAGAATCAGCCCCAGCATTTT.

This clonotype showed up many times. J is TRBJ2-7 and V is TRBV5-1, with TRBD1 matching 9 bases. CDR1 is SGHRS and CDR2 is YFSETQ in the germline V gene. The CDR3 sequence is 14 residues long. V dropped 4 bases and J dropped 3; count of bases not matched to a gene: 5. In nucleotides, the CDR3 is TGCGCCAGCAGCCTCCGGGACAGGGTCTACGAGCAGTACTTC. Its translation: CASSLRDRVYEQYF. The variable domain in full, completed from reference TRBV5-1 and TRBJ2-7, reads KAGVTQTPRYLIKTRGQQVTLSCSPISGHRSVSWYQQTPGQGLQFLFEYFSETQRNKGNFPGRFSGRQFSNSRSEMNVSTLELGDSALYLCASSLRDRVYEQYFGPGTRLTVT.

There are many counts of this clonotype. The V call is TRBV20-1, the J call TRBJ2-7, with TRBD1 matching over 9 bases. The germline V gene encodes CDR1 DFQATT and CDR2 SNEGSKA (reference sequence). The CDR3 extends over 15 amino acids. The V gene end was trimmed by 1 base and the J gene end by 5 bases; junction bases not matched to a gene: 9. The CDR3 region is CSARGEETGGHEQYF. DNA for the CDR3: TGCAGTGCTAGAGGGGAGGAGACAGGGGGACACGAGCAGTACTTC.

This clonotype was recorded at least ten times. This sequence joins TRBV7-6 and TRBJ1-4, with 7 bases fitting TRBD1. Unmatched junction bases numbered 4, after V lost 0 bases and J lost 0 bases. Per germline, CDR1 SGHVS and CDR2 FNYEAQ. This CDR3 is 17 amino acids long. CDR3 sequence: CASSLATGTATNEKLFF. CDR3 bases: TGTGCCAGCAGCTTAGCGACCGGGACAGCAACTAATGAAAAACTGTTTTTT. The full variable domain, completed using reference TRBV7-6 and TRBJ1-4, is GAGVSQSPRYKVTKRGQDVALRCDPISGHVSLYWYRQALGQGPEFLTYFNYEAQQDKSGLPNDRFSAERPEGSISTLTIQRTEQRDSAMYRCASSLATGTATNEKLFFGSGTQLSVL.

This clonotype was detected ten times or more. Germline is not matched at one junction end, which may reflect a read error. The chain joins TRBV20-1 to TRBJ2-2, with D hard to call. CDR1 is DFQATT and CDR2 is SNEGSKA in the germline V gene (reference sequence). The length of the CDR3 is 14 residues. This chain's CDR3 is CSARAPPYTGELFF. CDR3 nucleotides: TGCAGTGCTAGAGCTCCCCCGTACACGGGGGAGCTGTTTTTT.

As concerns this clonotype: One base away lies a much larger clone, so this may be a sequencing read error. The chain employs TRBV6-5 and TRBJ2-3, with D perhaps matching TRBD2 (5 bases). CDR1 is MNHEY, CDR2 SVGAGI, per germline. The length of the CDR3 is 13 residues. V lost 4 bases and J lost 8, with 13 bases in between. CDR3 coding DNA: TGTGCCAGCAGTTTACGAGGGAGAGTTACGCAGTATTTT. Translation: CASSLRGRVTQYF.

This CDR3 is CASSPLTSGGPNEQFF. The CDR3 DNA reads TGTGCCAGCAGCCCATTGACTAGCGGGGGGCCCAATGAGCAGTTCTTC. V and J are TRBV11-2 and TRBJ2-1, with TRBD2 matching over 13 bases. CDR3 length: 16 residues. Germline V gene sequence: CDR1 SGHAT, CDR2 FQNNGV. J was trimmed by 6 bases and V by 5 bases; bases with no gene match: 7.

In its sample, this clonotype was seen many times. This sequence joins TRBV20-1 and TRBJ2-1; TRBD2 agrees at 12 bases. Germline V lookup: CDR1 DFQATT, CDR2 SNEGSKA (reference sequence). CDR3 length: 15 amino acids. J lost 7 bases, V lost 6 bases, and 10 bases had no gene match. The CDR3 spells CSAFLAGGPRNEQFF. The CDR3 DNA is TGCAGTGCCTTCCTAGCGGGGGGGCCGCGGAATGAGCAGTTCTTC.

This clonotype was recorded at least ten times. CDR3 DNA sequence: TGCAGCGTCACAAGGGGATCGCGAGAGACCCAGTACTTC. Encoded protein: CSVTRGSRETQYF. The rearrangement links TRBV29-1 to TRBJ2-5; possible D gene TRBD1, 5 bases. Trimming cost V 6 bases and J 4 bases, with 15 bases left between them. This CDR3 comprises 13 residues. The germline gives CDR1 SQVTM, CDR2 ANQGSEA.

The chain joins TRBV5-4 to TRBJ2-1, with D perhaps TRBD1 or TRBD2 (5 bases each). Trimming stripped 0 bases from V and 10 bases from J, with 8 bases between. Per the germline V gene, CDR1 is SGHNT and CDR2 is YYREEE (reference sequence). This CDR3 is 12 amino acids long. CDR3 bases: TGTGCCAGCAGCTTGGGGGGGTACGAGCAGTTCTTC. Protein product: CASSLGGYEQFF.

This clonotype was observed many times. CDR3 loop: CASSPRATTMNTEAFF. CDR3 bases: TGTGCCAGCAGCCCCCGAGCCACCACCATGAACACTGAAGCTTTCTTT. The chain joins TRBV5-5 to TRBJ1-1; D uncertain. The germline CDR1 and CDR2 sequences are SGHKS and YYEKEE (reference sequence). The CDR3 sequence is 16 residues long. V was trimmed by 4 bases and J by 0 bases, leaving 16 bases between them.

This clonotype occurred a few times. V usage is TRBV5-6 and J usage is TRBJ2-1, with 11 bases identical to TRBD2. The ends lost 1 base at V and 4 bases at J; junction bases unmatched: 7. This CDR3 has 17 residues. CDR1 SGHDT and CDR2 YYEEEE come from the germline V gene. The CDR3 loop reads CASSLLASGGNYNEQFF. CDR3 in DNA: TGTGCCAGCAGCTTGCTCGCTAGCGGGGGGAATTACAATGAGCAGTTCTTC.

This clonotype was seen ten or more times. The V gene is TRBV12-3 or TRBV12-4, the J gene TRBJ1-5; D remains ambiguous. V was cut by 5 bases and J by 4 bases, with 15 bases left in between. The CDR3 has 15 residues. This chain's CDR3 is CASSPRFSGNQPQHF. DNA of the CDR3: TGTGCCAGCAGTCCCCGTTTTTCAGGTAATCAGCCCCAGCATTTT.

As for this clonotype: This may be a read error, as it is one base from a much larger clone. This rearrangement joins TRBV3-1 to TRBJ2-1, with 12 positions matching TRBD2. The CDR3 runs to 16 residues. The germline V gene has CDR1 LGHDT and CDR2 YNNKEL (reference sequence). CDR3 residues: CASSRSSGGGYIEQFF. The CDR3 DNA follows: TGTGCCAGCAGCCGATCTAGCGGGGGGGGCTACATTGAGCAGTTCTTC.

This clonotype was detected ten times or more. This CDR3 is CASSYSGLAGGRDTQYF. The CDR3, as DNA: TGTGCCAGCAGTTACTCCGGACTAGCGGGGGGCCGAGATACGCAGTATTTT. The V gene is TRBV6-5, the J gene TRBJ2-3; TRBD2 matches at 14 bases. V shed 0 bases and J 5 bases; nucleotides not matched to a gene: 4. Germline CDR1 is MNHEY and CDR2 is SVGAGI. The CDR3 totals 17 residues.

This clonotype was found many times. The rearrangement uses TRBV5-6 and TRBJ1-1; the D gene is possibly TRBD1 (5 bases). Germline lookup yields CDR1 SGHDT and CDR2 YYEEEE. This CDR3 comprises 16 residues. V lost 4 bases and J 8 bases, leaving 24 bases between the germline ends. The CDR3 region is CASSPWPAGQTFEAFF. CDR3 nucleotides: TGTGCCAGCAGCCCTTGGCCGGCAGGGCAGACTTTCGAAGCTTTCTTT.

This clonotype showed up many times. The V gene is TRBV7-9, the J gene TRBJ1-2; tentatively, D is TRBD1 (5 bases). CDR3 size: 14 residues. Looked up from germline, CDR1 is SEHNR and CDR2 is FQNEAQ (reference sequence). The V end was cut by 5 bases, the J end by 6 bases, with 16 bases between. CDR3 protein: CASSRLLGLDGYTF. The CDR3 DNA reads as TGTGCCAGCAGCCGGCTTTTGGGGCTCGATGGCTACACCTTC.

This clonotype has a count of ten or more. The chain carries TRBV5-1 and TRBJ1-5, with TRBD1 matching 10 bases. Germline V gives CDR1 SGHRS, CDR2 YFSETQ. With V trimmed by 1 base and J by 5 bases, 3 bases remained unmatched. The CDR3 loop spans 15 amino acids. CDR3 amino acids: CASSLSGTGDQPQHF. The CDR3 DNA reads TGCGCCAGCAGCTTGAGTGGGACAGGGGATCAGCCCCAGCATTTT. Filled out from reference TRBV5-1 and TRBJ1-5, the complete variable domain reads KAGVTQTPRYLIKTRGQQVTLSCSPISGHRSVSWYQQTPGQGLQFLFEYFSETQRNKGNFPGRFSGRQFSNSRSEMNVSTLELGDSALYLCASSLSGTGDQPQHFGDGTRLSIL.

There are many counts of this clonotype. J is TRBJ2-2 and V is TRBV15; D might be TRBD1 or TRBD2, each matching 6 bases. The CDR3 has 16 amino acids. Germline CDR1 is LNHNV and CDR2 is YYDKDF (reference sequence). Trimming removed 4 bases from V and 2 bases from J, with 14 bases in between. The CDR3, as DNA: TGTGCCACCAGCATCCGGGGGCGCAAAAACACCGGGGAGCTGTTTTTT. Protein sequence: CATSIRGRKNTGELFF.

This clonotype was seen many times. The chain has TRBV12-3 or TRBV12-4 and TRBJ2-1, with TRBD2 matching over 12 bases. CDR3 length: 15 residues. The V segment lost 7 bases and the J segment 4 bases; nucleotides outside the gene matches: 5. The CDR3 nucleotides are TGTGCCAGCACCCTTGGACTAGCGGGATACAATGAGCAGTTCTTC. Amino acid sequence: CASTLGLAGYNEQFF.

The sample holds many counts of this clonotype. The rearrangement joins TRBV7-3 to TRBJ1-1, with a tentative D call TRBD1 (5 bases). CDR3 length: 15 residues. V was clipped by 5 bases and J by 4 bases, with 17 bases between them. Germline CDR1 is SGHTA and CDR2 is FQGTGA. Here the CDR3 reads CASSPVAGRGTEAFF. The CDR3 DNA reads as TGTGCCAGCAGCCCTGTGGCAGGGAGGGGCACTGAAGCTTTCTTT.

This clonotype was seen at least ten times. The chain couples TRBV10-3 to TRBJ2-6, with 9 bases aligning to TRBD1. This CDR3 spans 19 amino acids. J lost 0 bases, V lost 2 bases, and 8 bases had no gene match. Germline values: CDR1 ENHRY, CDR2 SYGVKD. DNA of the CDR3: TGTGCCATCAGTGAGAGAGGGGTGACAGGGGGCTCTGGGGCCAACGTCCTGACTTTC. This codes for CAISERGVTGGSGANVLTF.

This clonotype was seen more than once but under ten times. This rearrangement joins TRBV29-1 to TRBJ1-1; 8 nucleotides align to TRBD1. The V segment lost 3 bases and the J segment 4 bases; nucleotides outside the gene matches: 7. Per the germline V gene, CDR1 is SQVTM and CDR2 is ANQGSEA. The CDR3 runs 14 residues. CDR3 in amino acids: CSVDLAGGVTEAFF. The CDR3 nucleotides are TGCAGCGTTGATTTGGCAGGGGGCGTCACTGAAGCTTTCTTT.

This clonotype has a count of ten or more. The CDR3 bases are TGTGCTAGTGGCCTTAATCCGGGACAGATCAATGAGCAGTTCTTC. Its protein is CASGLNPGQINEQFF. V and J are TRBV12-5 and TRBJ2-1; 7 nucleotides match TRBD1. The V and J ends lost 6 bases and 6 bases, in that order; junction bases with no gene match: 11. This CDR3 has 15 residues. CDR1 and CDR2 from the germline V gene are LGHNT and FRNRAP.

This clonotype has a count of ten or more. The chain uses TRBV6-6 and TRBJ2-7; a possible D gene is TRBD1 (6 bases). Germline loops: CDR1 MNHNY, CDR2 SVGAGI (reference sequence). This CDR3 region has 12 residues. With 10 bases removed from V and 1 base from J, the gap between germline ends came to 11 bases. As DNA, the CDR3 is TGTGCCACAAGGACAGCGTCCTACGAGCAGTACGTC. This codes for CATRTASYEQYV.

This clonotype was seen many times. The genes are TRBV5-1 and TRBJ2-7; D might be TRBD1 (6 bases). Trimming cost V 3 bases and J 2 bases, with 9 bases left between them. The CDR3 length is 13 residues. The V gene's germline CDR1 is SGHRS and CDR2 YFSETQ. The CDR3 bases are TGCGCCAGCAGCTGGGACAACCCCTACGAGCAGTACTTC. Translating gives CASSWDNPYEQYF.

This clonotype was counted many times. J is TRBJ2-6 and V is TRBV20-1; D possibly corresponds to TRBD1 (6 bases). V lost 3 bases and J lost 2, with 8 bases in between. Per the germline V gene, CDR1 is DFQATT and CDR2 is SNEGSKA (reference sequence). The CDR3 length is 14 residues. The DNA of the CDR3 is TGCAGTGCTAGCAGGACAGCTGGGGCCAACGTCCTGACTTTC. It specifies CSASRTAGANVLTF.

This clonotype has a count of ten or more. CDR3 DNA sequence: TGTGCCAGCAGCTTAGCTGGGGCAGGGTCCTACGAGCAGTACTTC. Amino acids: CASSLAGAGSYEQYF. The chain has TRBV7-6 and TRBJ2-7; possible D gene TRBD1, 5 bases. Germline CDR1 and CDR2: SGHVS and FNYEAQ. The CDR3 consists of 15 residues. Trimming removed 0 bases from V and 1 base from J, with 10 bases in between.

There are many counts of this clonotype. The chain employs TRBV30 and TRBJ1-1; TRBD1 might be the D (5 bases). This CDR3 has 12 amino acids. Trimming cost V 5 bases and J 0 bases, with 7 bases left between them. CDR1 is GTSNPN, CDR2 SVGIG, per germline (reference sequence). The CDR3 spells CAWDRLNTEAFF. The CDR3 DNA reads as TGTGCCTGGGACAGACTGAACACTGAAGCTTTCTTT. Full variable domain (missing parts from reference TRBV30 and TRBJ1-1): SQTIHQWPATLVQPVGSPLSLECTVEGTSNPNLYWYRQAAGRGLQLLFYSVGIGQISSEVPQNLSASRPQDRQFILSSKKLLLSDSGFYLCAWDRLNTEAFFGQGTRLTVV.